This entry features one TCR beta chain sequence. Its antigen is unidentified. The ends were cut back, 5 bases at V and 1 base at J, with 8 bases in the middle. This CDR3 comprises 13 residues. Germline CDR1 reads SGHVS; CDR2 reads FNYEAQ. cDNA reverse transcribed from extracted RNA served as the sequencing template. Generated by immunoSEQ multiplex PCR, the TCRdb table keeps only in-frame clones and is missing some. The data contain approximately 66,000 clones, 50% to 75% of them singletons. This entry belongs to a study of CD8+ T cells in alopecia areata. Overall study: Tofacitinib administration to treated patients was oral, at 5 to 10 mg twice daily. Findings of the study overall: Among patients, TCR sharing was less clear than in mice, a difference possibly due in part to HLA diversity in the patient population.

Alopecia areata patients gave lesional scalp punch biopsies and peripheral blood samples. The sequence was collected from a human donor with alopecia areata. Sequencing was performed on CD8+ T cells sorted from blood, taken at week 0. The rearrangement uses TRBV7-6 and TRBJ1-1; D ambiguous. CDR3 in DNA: TGTGCCAGCAGCCCCCGACCGAACACTGAAGCTTTCTTT. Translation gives CASSPRPNTEAFF.